This T cell receptor (beta chain) was identified in a study of Ad26.COV2.S vaccination and SARS-CoV-2 variants. Study information: Dosing was one shot or two shots 56 days apart.

Broader study findings: Responses of T cells in total may have been underestimated by the TCR breadth and depth analyses. Vaccinees and placebo recipients showed similar non-spike TCR breadth. Substantial response breadth was reportedly seen for spike-specific CD8+ and CD4+ T cells after vaccination.

Noted treatment: roughly 18 received Ad26.COV2.S at low or high dose, single or two shots; 5 received placebo; per-sample allocation not given. Day 63 after the first vaccine or placebo injection was the time point for sampling. The trim removed 9 bases at V and 2 bases at J, leaving 10 bases unmatched. Germline CDR1 and CDR2: LNHDA and SQIVND (reference sequence). The CDR3 extends over 15 amino acids. In the case of this clone: Its cognate antigen is unknown.

TCRdb keeps only in-frame clones here, not all; method: immunoSEQ multiplex PCR. The sample holds about 320,000 clones, roughly 80% seen once. The V and J genes are TRBV19 and TRBJ2-1, with 7 nucleotides matching TRBD1. This sequence originates from a person aged 18-65 years who received the Ad26.COV2.S COVID-19 vaccine or a placebo. This specimen consisted of peripheral blood, obtained in a trial of Ad26.COV2.S vaccine versus placebo. The CDR3 DNA follows: TGTGCCAGCCAGGGCAGGGGGACCGCCTACAATGAGCAGTTCTTC. It translates to CASQGRGTAYNEQFF.